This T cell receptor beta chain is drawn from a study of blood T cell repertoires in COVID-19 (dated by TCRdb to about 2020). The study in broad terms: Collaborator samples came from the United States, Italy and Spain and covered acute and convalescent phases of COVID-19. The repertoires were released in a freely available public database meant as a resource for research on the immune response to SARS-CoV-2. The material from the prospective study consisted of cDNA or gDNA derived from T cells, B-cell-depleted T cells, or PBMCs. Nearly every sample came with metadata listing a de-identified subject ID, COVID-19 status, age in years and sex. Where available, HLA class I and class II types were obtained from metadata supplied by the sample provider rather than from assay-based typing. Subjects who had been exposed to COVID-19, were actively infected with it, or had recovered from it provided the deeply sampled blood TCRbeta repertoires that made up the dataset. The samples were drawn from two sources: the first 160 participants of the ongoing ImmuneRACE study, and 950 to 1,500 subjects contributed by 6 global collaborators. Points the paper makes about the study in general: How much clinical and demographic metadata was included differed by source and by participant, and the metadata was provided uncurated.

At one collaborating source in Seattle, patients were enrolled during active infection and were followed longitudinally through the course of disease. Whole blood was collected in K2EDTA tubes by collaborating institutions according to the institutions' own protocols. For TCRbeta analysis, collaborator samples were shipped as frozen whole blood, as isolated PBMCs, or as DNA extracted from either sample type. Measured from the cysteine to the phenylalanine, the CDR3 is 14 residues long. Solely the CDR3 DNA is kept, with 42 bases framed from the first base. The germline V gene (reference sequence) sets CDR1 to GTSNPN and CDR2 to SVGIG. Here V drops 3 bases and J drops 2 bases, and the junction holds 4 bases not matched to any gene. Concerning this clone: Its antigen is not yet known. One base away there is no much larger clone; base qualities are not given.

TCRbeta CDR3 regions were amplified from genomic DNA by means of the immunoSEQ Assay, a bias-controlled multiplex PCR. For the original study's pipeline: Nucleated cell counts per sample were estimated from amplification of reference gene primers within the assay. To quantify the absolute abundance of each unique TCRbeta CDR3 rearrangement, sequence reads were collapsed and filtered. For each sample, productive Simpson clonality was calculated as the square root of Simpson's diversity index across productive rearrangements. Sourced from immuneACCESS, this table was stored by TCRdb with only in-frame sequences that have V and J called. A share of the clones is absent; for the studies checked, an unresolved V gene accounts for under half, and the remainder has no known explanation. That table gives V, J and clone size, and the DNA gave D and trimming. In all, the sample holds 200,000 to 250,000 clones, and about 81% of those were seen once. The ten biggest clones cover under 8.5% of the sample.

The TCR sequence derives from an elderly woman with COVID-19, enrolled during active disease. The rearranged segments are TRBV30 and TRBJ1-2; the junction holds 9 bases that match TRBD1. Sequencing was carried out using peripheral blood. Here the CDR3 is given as CAWRGQGLNYGYTF. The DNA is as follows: TGTGCCTGGAGAGGACAGGGGTTGAACTATGGCTACACCTTC.